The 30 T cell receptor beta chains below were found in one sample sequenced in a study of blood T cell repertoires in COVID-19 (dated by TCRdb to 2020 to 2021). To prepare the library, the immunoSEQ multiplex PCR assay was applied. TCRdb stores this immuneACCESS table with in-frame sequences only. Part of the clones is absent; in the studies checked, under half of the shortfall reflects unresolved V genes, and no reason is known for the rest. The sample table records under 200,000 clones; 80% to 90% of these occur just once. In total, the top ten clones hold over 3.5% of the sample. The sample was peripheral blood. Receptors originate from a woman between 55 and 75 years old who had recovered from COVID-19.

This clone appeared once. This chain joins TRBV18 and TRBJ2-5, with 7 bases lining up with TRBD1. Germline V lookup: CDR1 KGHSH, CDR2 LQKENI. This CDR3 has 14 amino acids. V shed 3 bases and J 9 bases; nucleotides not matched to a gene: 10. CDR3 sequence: CASSPPDRPLAQYF. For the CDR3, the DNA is TGTGCCAGCTCACCCCCGGACAGGCCGCTGGCCCAGTACTTC.

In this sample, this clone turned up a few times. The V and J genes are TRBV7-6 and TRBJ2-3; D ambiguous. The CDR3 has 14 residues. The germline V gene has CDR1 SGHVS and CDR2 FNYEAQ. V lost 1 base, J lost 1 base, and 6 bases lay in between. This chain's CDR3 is CASSLEPGTDTQYF. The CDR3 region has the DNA TGTGCCAGCAGCTTAGAGCCCGGCACAGATACGCAGTATTTT.

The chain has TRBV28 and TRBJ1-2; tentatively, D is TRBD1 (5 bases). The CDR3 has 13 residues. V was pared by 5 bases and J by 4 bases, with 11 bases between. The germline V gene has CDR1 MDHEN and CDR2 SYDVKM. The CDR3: CASSPPGFYGYTF. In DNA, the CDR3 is TGTGCCAGCAGTCCCCCAGGGTTCTATGGCTACACCTTC.

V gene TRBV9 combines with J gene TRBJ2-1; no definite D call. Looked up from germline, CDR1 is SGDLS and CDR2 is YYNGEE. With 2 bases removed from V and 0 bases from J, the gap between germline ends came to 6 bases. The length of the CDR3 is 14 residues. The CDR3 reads CASSVYSSYNEQFF. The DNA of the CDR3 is TGTGCCAGCAGCGTCTATAGCTCCTACAATGAGCAGTTCTTC.

CDR3 sequence (DNA): TGTGCCTGGAGTGTGGGATCGACAGGGGCCGACCAAGTCTATGGCTACACCTTC. This codes for CAWSVGSTGADQVYGYTF. The V call is TRBV30, the J call TRBJ1-2; 8 bases match TRBD1. The junction had 16 bases not matched to a gene; V was cut back by 0 bases and J by 4 bases. The CDR3 is 18 amino acids. Germline V lookup: CDR1 GTSNPN, CDR2 SVGIG (reference sequence).

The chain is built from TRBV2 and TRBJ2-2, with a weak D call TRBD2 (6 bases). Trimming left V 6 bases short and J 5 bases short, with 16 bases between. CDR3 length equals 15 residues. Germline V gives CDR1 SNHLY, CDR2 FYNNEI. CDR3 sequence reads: CASRKPGRGTGELFF. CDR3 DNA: TGTGCCAGCAGGAAACCGGGTCGGGGGACCGGGGAGCTGTTTTTT.

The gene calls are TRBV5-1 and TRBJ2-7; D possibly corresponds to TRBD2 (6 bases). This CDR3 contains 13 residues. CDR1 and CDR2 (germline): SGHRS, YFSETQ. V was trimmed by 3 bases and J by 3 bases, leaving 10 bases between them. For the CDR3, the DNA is TGCGCCAGCAGCTGGCGGGACGACTACGAGCAGTACTTC. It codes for CASSWRDDYEQYF.

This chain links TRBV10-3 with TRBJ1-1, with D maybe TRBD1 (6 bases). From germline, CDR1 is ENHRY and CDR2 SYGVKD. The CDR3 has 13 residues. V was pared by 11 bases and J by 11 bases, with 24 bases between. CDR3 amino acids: CASSLNKGELAFF. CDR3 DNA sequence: TGTGCCTCCTCTCTCAATAAGGGGGAGTTGGCTTTCTTT.

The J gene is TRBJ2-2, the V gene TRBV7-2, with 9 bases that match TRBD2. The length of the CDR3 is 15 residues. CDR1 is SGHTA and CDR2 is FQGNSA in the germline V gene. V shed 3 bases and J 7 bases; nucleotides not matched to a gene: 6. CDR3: CASSLGLATNGELFF. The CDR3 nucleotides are TGTGCCAGCAGCTTGGGACTAGCAACGAACGGGGAGCTGTTTTTT.

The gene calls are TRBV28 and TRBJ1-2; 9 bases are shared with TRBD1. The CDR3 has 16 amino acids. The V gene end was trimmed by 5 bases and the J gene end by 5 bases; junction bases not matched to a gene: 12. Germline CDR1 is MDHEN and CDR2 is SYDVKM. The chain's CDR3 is CASSTGGADGGYGYTF. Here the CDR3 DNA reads TGTGCCAGCAGTACAGGGGGCGCGGATGGGGGGTATGGCTACACCTTC.

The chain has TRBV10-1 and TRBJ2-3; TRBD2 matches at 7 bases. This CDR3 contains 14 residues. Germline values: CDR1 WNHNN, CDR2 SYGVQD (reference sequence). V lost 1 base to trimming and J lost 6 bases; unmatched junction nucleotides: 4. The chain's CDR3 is CASSEWGGPDTQYF. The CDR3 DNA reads TGCGCCAGCAGTGAGTGGGGAGGGCCTGATACGCAGTATTTT.

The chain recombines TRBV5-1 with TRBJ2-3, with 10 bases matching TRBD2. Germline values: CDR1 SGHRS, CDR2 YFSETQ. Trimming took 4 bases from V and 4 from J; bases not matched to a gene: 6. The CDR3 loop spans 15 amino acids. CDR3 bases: TGCGCCAGCAGCGCGTCTAGCGGGGGCTCAGATACGCAGTATTTT. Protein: CASSASSGGSDTQYF.

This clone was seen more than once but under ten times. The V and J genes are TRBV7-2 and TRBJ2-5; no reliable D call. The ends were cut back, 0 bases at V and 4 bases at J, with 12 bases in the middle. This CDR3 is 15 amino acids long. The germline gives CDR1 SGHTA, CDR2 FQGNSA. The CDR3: CASSLASTGLETQYF. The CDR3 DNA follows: TGTGCCAGCAGCTTAGCCTCAACGGGTTTAGAGACCCAGTACTTC. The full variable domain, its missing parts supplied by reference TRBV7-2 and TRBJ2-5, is GAGVSQSPSNKVTEKGKDVELRCDPISGHTALYWYRQSLGQGLEFLIYFQGNSAPDKSGLPSDRFSAERTGGSVSTLTIQRTQQEDSAVYLCASSLASTGLETQYFGPGTRLLVL.

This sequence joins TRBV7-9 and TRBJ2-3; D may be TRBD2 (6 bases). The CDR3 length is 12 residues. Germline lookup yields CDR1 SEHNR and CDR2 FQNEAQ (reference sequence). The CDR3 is CASRRGADTQYF. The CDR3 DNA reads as TGTGCGAGCCGGCGGGGAGCAGATACGCAGTATTTT.

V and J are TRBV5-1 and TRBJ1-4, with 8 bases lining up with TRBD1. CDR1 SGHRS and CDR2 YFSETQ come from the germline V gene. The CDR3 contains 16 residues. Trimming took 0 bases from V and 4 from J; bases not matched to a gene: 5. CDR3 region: CASSLATGGGNEKLFF. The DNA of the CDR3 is TGCGCCAGCAGCTTGGCCACAGGGGGAGGTAATGAAAAACTGTTTTTT.

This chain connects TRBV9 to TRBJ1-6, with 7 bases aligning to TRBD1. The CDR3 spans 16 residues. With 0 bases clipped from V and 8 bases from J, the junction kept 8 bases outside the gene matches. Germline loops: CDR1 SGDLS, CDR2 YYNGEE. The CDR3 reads CASSVGAGGSYSPLHF. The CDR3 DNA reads TGTGCCAGCAGCGTAGGAGCAGGGGGTTCTTATTCACCCCTCCACTTT.

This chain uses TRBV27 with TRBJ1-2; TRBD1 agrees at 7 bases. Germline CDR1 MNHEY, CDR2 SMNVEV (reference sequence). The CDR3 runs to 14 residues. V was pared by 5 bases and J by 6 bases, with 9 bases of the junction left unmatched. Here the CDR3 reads CASSPWTGWDGYTF. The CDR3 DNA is TGTGCCAGCAGTCCATGGACAGGTTGGGATGGCTACACCTTC.

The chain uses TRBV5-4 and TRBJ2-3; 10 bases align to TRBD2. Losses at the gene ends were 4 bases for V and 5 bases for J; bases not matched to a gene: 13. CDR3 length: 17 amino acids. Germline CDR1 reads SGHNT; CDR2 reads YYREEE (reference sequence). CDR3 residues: CASSTKAGGGLGDTQYF. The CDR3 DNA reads TGTGCCAGCAGCACTAAAGCGGGGGGGGGCCTCGGAGATACGCAGTATTTT. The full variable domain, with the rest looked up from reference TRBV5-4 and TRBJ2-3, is ETGVTQSPTHLIKTRGQQVTLRCSSQSGHNTVSWYQQALGQGPQFIFQYYREEENGRGNFPPRFSGLQFPNYSSELNVNALELDDSALYLCASSTKAGGGLGDTQYFGPGTRLTVL.

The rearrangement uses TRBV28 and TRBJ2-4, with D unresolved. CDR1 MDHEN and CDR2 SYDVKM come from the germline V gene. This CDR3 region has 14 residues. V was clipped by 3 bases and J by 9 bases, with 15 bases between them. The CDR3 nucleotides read TGTGCCAGCAGTTTCTCTGGGTTCGGCGGCATTCAGTACTTC. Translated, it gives CASSFSGFGGIQYF.

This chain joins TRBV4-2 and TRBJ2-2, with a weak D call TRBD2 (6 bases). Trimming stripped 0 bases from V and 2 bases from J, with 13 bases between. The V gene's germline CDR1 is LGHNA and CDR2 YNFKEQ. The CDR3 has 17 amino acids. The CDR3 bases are TGTGCCAGCAGCCAAGATGGGGGAGGTTTAAACACCGGGGAGCTGTTTTTT. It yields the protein CASSQDGGGLNTGELFF.

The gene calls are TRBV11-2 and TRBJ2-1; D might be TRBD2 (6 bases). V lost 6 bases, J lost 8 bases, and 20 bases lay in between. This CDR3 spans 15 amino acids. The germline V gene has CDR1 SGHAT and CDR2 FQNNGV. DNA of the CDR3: TGTGCCAGCAGTTACAGCGGGCTGGAACGGGATGAGCAGTTCTTC. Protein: CASSYSGLERDEQFF.

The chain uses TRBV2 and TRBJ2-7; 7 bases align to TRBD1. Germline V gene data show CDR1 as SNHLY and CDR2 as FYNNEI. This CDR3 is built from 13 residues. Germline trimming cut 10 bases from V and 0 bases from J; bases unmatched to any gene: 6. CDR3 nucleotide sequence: TGTGCCACCACGGGACAGTCCTCCTACGAGCAGTACTTC. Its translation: CATTGQSSYEQYF.

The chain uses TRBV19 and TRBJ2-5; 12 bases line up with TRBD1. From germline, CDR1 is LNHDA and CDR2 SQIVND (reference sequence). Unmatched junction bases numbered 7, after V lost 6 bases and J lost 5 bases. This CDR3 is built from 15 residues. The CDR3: CASSTGTGGRETQYF. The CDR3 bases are TGTGCCAGTAGCACCGGGACAGGGGGCCGTGAGACCCAGTACTTC.

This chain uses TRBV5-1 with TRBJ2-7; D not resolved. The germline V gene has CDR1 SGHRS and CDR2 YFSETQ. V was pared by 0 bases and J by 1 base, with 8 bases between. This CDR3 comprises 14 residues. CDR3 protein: CASSLVQASYEQYF. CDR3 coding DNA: TGCGCCAGCAGCTTGGTGCAGGCGTCCTACGAGCAGTACTTC.

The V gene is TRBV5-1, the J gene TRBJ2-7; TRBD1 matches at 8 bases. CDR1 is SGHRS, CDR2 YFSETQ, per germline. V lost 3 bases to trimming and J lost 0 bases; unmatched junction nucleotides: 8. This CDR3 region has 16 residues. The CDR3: CASSSGGTGDSYEQYF. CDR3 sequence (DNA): TGCGCCAGCAGCTCGGGTGGGACAGGCGACTCCTACGAGCAGTACTTC.

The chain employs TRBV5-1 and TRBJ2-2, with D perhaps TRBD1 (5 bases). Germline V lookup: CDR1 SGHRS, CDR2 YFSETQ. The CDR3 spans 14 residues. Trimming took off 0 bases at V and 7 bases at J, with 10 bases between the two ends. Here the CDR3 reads CASSLGTRSGELFF. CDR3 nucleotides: TGCGCCAGCAGCTTGGGGACACGGAGCGGGGAGCTGTTTTTT. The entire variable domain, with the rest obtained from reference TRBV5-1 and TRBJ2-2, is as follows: KAGVTQTPRYLIKTRGQQVTLSCSPISGHRSVSWYQQTPGQGLQFLFEYFSETQRNKGNFPGRFSGRQFSNSRSEMNVSTLELGDSALYLCASSLGTRSGELFFGEGSRLTVL.

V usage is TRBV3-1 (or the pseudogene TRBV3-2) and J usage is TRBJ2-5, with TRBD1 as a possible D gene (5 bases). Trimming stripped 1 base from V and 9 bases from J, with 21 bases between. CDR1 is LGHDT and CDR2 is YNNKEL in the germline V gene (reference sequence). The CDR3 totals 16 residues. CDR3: CASSQGMGAKWGAQYF. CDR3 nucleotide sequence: TGTGCCAGCAGCCAAGGTATGGGCGCTAAATGGGGCGCCCAGTACTTC.

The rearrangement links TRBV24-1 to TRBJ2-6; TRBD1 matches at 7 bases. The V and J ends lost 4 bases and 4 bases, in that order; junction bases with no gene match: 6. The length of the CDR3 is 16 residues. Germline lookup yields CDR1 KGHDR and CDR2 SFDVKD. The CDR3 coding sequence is TGTGCCACCAGTGACCCTACAGGGGTCGGGGCCAACGTCCTGACTTTC. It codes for CATSDPTGVGANVLTF.

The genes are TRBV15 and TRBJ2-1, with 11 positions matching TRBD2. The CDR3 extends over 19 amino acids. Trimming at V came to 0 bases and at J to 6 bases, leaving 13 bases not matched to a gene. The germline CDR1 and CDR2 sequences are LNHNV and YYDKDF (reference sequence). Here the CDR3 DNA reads TGTGCCACCAGCAGAGAATCGTCCCGTAGCGGGGGGGCTCGCAATGAGCAGTTCTTC. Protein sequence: CATSRESSRSGGARNEQFF.

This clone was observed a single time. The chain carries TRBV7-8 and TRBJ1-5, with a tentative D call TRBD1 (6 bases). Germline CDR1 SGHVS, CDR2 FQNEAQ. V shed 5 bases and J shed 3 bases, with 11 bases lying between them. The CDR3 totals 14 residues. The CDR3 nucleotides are TGTGCCAGCAGCGCAGACAGGATCAATCAGCCCCAGCATTTT. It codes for CASSADRINQPQHF.